In this sample, the clone carrying this T cell receptor (beta chain) turned up a few times. Its cognate antigen is unknown. The length of the CDR3 is 14 residues. Germline lookup yields CDR1 LGHDT and CDR2 YNNKEL (reference sequence). Trimming cost V 0 bases and J 11 bases; bases outside gene matches: 9. As to time point: persistent/refractory GD, antithyroid drugs over 5 years with positive TRAb. RNA from PBMCs was the source of the TCR library. This sample was included in a study of regulatory T cells in long-lasting Graves disease. Library construction for TCR beta used iRepertoire HTBI primers and Arm-PCR of CDR3 regions. TCRdb reprocessed the multiplex PCR reads via MiXCR and lists one record per CDR3 protein. The sample carries roughly 450,000 distinct CDR3 sequences, around a fifth recorded once. Study results and caveats: With persistent disease, TRBV28, TRBJ1-2 and TRBJ2-5 were the favored segments.

The chain employs TRBV3-1 and TRBJ1-1; 7 nucleotides align to TRBD1. The TCR sequence derives from a female donor with Graves disease. The specimen comprised peripheral blood mononuclear cells (PBMCs), sampled when the disease was refractory, from a patient treated with antithyroid drugs. CDR3 DNA sequence: TGTGCCAGCAGCCAAGATGAAGGGGGCAAAAAGGCTTTCTTT. Protein product: CASSQDEGGKKAFF.